This T cell receptor beta chain was recorded in a study of blood T cell repertoires in COVID-19. Study summary: Acute and convalescent COVID-19 specimens originated in the United States, Italy and Spain. T cells, B-cell-depleted T cells, or PBMCs provided the cDNA or gDNA that served as material.

How the authors handled the data: Amplified reference gene primers provided the basis for estimating nucleated cell counts. Method: immunoSEQ multiplex PCR; TCRdb's copy keeps in-frame clones and lacks some. D and trimming come from the DNA, and the V and J calls and clone size come from that table. Among roughly 280,000 clones listed, 75% to 90% were seen once. The germline V gene encodes CDR1 LGHDT and CDR2 YNNKEL (reference sequence). Trimming removed 6 bases at V and 5 bases at J, with 10 bases between. The CDR3 runs to 12 residues. This clonotype was sampled from a man between 60 and 70 years old who had recovered from COVID-19. The V call is TRBV3-1 (or the pseudogene TRBV3-2), the J call TRBJ1-2; the D gene is possibly TRBD1 (5 bases). The sequenced material came from peripheral blood. The CDR3 reads CASRDREYGYTF. CDR3 nucleotide sequence: TGTGCCAGCAGAGACAGAGAGTATGGCTACACCTTC.